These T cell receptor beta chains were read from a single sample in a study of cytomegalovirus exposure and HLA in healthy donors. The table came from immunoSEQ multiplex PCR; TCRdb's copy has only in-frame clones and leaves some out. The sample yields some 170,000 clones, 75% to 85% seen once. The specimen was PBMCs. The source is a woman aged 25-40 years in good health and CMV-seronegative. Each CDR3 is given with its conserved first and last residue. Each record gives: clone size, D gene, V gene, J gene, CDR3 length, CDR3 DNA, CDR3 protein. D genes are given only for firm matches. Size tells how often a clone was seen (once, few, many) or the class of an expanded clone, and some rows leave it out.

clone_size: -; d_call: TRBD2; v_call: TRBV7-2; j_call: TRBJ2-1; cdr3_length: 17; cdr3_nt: TGTGCCAGCAGCAATTATCCTGTGACTAGCGACTACAATGAGCAGTTCTTC; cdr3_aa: CASSNYPVTSDYNEQFF
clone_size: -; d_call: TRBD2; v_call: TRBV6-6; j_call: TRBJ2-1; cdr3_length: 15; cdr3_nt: TGTGCCAGCAGTCTATTAGCGGGAGCGAGTGATGAGCAGTTCTTC; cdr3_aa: CASSLLAGASDEQFF
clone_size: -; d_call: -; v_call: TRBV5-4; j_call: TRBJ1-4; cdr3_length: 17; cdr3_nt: TGTGCCAGCAGCTCGCCGGCTTCGGGGAAGGGTAATGAAAAACTGTTTTTT; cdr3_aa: CASSSPASGKGNEKLFF
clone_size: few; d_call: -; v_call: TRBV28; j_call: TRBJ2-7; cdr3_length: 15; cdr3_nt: TGTGCCAGCAGTCCACCCCCGGACAGTTCCTACGAGCAGTACTTC; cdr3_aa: CASSPPPDSSYEQYF
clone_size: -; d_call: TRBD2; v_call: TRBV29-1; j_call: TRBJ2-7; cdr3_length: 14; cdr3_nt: TGCAGCGTTTTAGACCACGGGGGGACTTACGAGCAGTACTTC; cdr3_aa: CSVLDHGGTYEQYF
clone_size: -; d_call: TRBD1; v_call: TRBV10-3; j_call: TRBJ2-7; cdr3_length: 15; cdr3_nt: TGTGCCATCAGTGAAACGGCCAGGGGGCTCTACGAGCAGTACTTC; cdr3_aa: CAISETARGLYEQYF
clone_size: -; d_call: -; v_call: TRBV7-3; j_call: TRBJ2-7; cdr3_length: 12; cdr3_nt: TGTGCCAGCAGCACTCAGGGTTACGAGCAGTACTTC; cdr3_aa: CASSTQGYEQYF
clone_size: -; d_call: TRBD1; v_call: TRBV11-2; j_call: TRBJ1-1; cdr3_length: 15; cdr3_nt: TGTGCCAGCAGCTTAGTAGGTCAGGGGGCCACTGAAGCTTTCTTT; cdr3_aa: CASSLVGQGATEAFF
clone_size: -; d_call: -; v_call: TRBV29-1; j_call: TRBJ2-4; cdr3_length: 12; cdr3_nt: TGCAGCGTTGAAGGTTCGGGGGACATTCAGTACTTC; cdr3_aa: CSVEGSGDIQYF
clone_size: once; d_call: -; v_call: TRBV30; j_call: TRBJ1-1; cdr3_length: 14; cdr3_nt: TGTGCCTGGAGTGTGGGGCATATGAACACTGAAGCTTTCTTT; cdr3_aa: CAWSVGHMNTEAFF
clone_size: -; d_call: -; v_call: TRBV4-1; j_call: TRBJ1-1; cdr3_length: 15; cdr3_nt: TGCGCCAGCAGCCAAGTAGGACACATGAACACTGAAGCTTTCTTT; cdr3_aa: CASSQVGHMNTEAFF
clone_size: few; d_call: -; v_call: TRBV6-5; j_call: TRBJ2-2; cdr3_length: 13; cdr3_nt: TGTGCCAGCAGTTACTCGAGAACCGGGGAGCTGTTTTTT; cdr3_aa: CASSYSRTGELFF
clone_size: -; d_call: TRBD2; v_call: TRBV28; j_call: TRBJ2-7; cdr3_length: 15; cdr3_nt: TGTGCCAGCAGTTTTCCGACTAGCGGCTTCTACGAGCAGTACTTC; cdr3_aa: CASSFPTSGFYEQYF
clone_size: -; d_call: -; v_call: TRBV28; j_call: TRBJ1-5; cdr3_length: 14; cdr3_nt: TGTGCCAGCAGTTTGGCCAGGGGCAATCAGCCCCAGCATTTT; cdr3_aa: CASSLARGNQPQHF
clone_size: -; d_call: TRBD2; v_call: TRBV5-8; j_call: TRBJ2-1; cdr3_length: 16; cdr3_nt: TGTGCCAGCAGCCCTGGACTAGCGGGGAGGGGGGATGAGCAGTTCTTC; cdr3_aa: CASSPGLAGRGDEQFF
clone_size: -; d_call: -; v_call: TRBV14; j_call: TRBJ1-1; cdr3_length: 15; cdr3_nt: TGTGCCAGCAGCCAAGCCCAGCCAGGTTCGCCTGAAGCTTTCTTT; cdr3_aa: CASSQAQPGSPEAFF
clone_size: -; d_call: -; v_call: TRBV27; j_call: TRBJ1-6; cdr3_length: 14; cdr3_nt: TGTGCCAGCAGTTTAGAGGGAGGTAATTCACCCCTCCACTTT; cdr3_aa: CASSLEGGNSPLHF
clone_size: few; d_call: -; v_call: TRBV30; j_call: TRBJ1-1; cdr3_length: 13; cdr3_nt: TGTGCCTGGAGTACAGGTAGTATGGATGAAGCTTTCTTT; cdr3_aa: CAWSTGSMDEAFF
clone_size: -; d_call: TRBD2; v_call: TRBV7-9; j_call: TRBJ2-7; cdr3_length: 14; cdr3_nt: TGTGCCAGCAGCCAGACTAGCGGGGGTGGGGAGCAGTACTTC; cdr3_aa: CASSQTSGGGEQYF
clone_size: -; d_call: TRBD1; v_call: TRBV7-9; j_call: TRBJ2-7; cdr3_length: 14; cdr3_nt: TGTTCCAGCAGCCCCCGGGACAGGGACTACGAGCAGTACTTC; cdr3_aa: CSSSPRDRDYEQYF
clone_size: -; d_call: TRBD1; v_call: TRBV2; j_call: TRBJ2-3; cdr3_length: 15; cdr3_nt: TGTGCCAGCAGGGGACAGGGGGCAAGCACAGATACGCAGTATTTT; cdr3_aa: CASRGQGASTDTQYF